This record looks at one T cell receptor beta chain sequence and its context. TCRdb's table, derived via immunoSEQ multiplex PCR, lists solely in-frame clones and lacks some. This table holds 150,000 to 200,000 clones, around 88% found once. This record comes from a study of control samples from healthy donors and cancer patients. Losses at the gene ends were 9 bases for V and 0 bases for J; bases not matched to a gene: 8. The CDR3 contains 15 residues. The V gene's germline CDR1 is MGHRA and CDR2 YSYEKL. This receptor was identified in a woman aged 25 to 39 in good health. Sequenced: blood. V and J are TRBV4-1 and TRBJ1-3, with 7 bases identical to TRBD1. The CDR3 DNA is TGCGCCAGTACTAACCGGGACAGCTCTGGAAACACCATATATTTT. Protein: CASTNRDSSGNTIYF.